The next 20 T cell receptor beta chains were all read from a single sample in a study of control samples from healthy donors and cancer patients. Assay: immunoSEQ multiplex PCR; the TCRdb copy retains only in-frame clones and omits some. The sample includes 150,000 to 200,000 clones, around 90% of them seen just once. The sequenced sample was blood. Receptors originate from a woman between 45 and 65 years old in good health.

The V call is TRBV6-5, the J call TRBJ2-5; 11 bases fit TRBD1. In germline, CDR1 is MNHEY, CDR2 SVGAGI. The CDR3 runs to 15 residues. The junction had 4 bases not matched to a gene; V was cut back by 2 bases and J by 5 bases. The CDR3 sequence: CASSYRGTGGETQYF. The CDR3 DNA sequence: TGTGCCAGCAGTTACCGGGGGACAGGGGGGGAGACCCAGTACTTC.

The rearrangement uses TRBV3-1 (or the pseudogene TRBV3-2) and TRBJ2-1; a possible D gene is TRBD1 (5 bases). V gave up 2 bases and J gave up 2 bases, with 16 bases separating them. Germline lookup yields CDR1 LGHDT and CDR2 YNNKEL (reference sequence). This CDR3 has 17 residues. DNA for the CDR3: TGTGCCAGCAGCCAAAAATCAAGGGGCTGGACCTACAATGAGCAGTTCTTC. This codes for CASSQKSRGWTYNEQFF.

The V and J genes are TRBV28 and TRBJ1-1; D gene uncertain. Germline CDR1 and CDR2: MDHEN and SYDVKM. This CDR3 spans 10 amino acids. The ends were cut back, 4 bases at V and 10 bases at J, with 7 bases in the middle. The CDR3 sequence is CASSSIGAFF. Written as DNA, the CDR3 is TGTGCCAGCAGTTCAATTGGAGCTTTCTTT.

The chain carries TRBV9 and TRBJ2-3; D not resolved. CDR1 is SGDLS, CDR2 YYNGEE, per germline. V gave up 4 bases and J gave up 5 bases, with 11 bases separating them. The CDR3 is 13 residues long. The CDR3 protein is CASSSRTLDTQYF. In nucleotides, the CDR3 is TGTGCCAGCAGCTCACGGACCTTAGATACGCAGTATTTT.

The chain couples TRBV6-5 to TRBJ1-6; D call uncertain. V dropped 8 bases and J dropped 4 bases, with 12 bases sitting between them. The CDR3 totals 14 residues. Germline lookup yields CDR1 MNHEY and CDR2 SVGAGI. CDR3 DNA: TGTGCCAGCTCTGCCGGACCGTATAATTCACCCCTCCACTTT. This codes for CASSAGPYNSPLHF.

This clone was recorded only once. CDR3 region: CASSLRQPYDNSPLHF. CDR3 coding DNA: TGTGCCAGCAGTTTGAGACAGCCCTATGATAATTCACCCCTCCACTTT. The chain carries TRBV6-5 and TRBJ1-6; tentative D call: TRBD1 (5 bases). Germline CDR1 is MNHEY and CDR2 is SVGAGI. The CDR3 spans 16 residues. The V gene lost 4 bases and the J gene lost 5 bases, with 15 bases spanning the gap.

V is TRBV24-1 and J is TRBJ2-3; D unresolved. The CDR3 runs to 13 residues. V was cut by 5 bases and J by 0 bases, with 5 bases left in between. Germline V gene data show CDR1 as KGHDR and CDR2 as SFDVKD. CDR3 residues: CATSVKSTDTQYF. The CDR3 DNA is TGTGCCACCAGTGTGAAGAGCACAGATACGCAGTATTTT.

This chain links TRBV4-3 with TRBJ1-2; a weak D match, TRBD1 (6 bases). Deletions cut 0 bases from V and 4 bases from J, with 12 bases between. Germline V lookup: CDR1 LGHNA, CDR2 YSLEER. The CDR3 is 15 residues long. Here the CDR3 DNA reads TGCGCCAGCAGCCAAGAGGGGATAGGGGGCTATGGCTACACCTTC. It translates to CASSQEGIGGYGYTF.

This clone was seen just once. The sample holds other DNA sequences that translate to the same CDR3. The chain couples TRBV24-1 to TRBJ2-3; D is undetermined. The CDR3 length is 12 residues. Germline loops: CDR1 KGHDR, CDR2 SFDVKD. The ends were cut back, 5 bases at V and 0 bases at J, with 2 bases in the middle. In nucleotides, the CDR3 is TGTGCCACCAGTGGTAGCACAGATACGCAGTATTTT. Amino acid sequence: CATSGSTDTQYF.

The CDR3, as DNA: TGTGCCAGCCGGGTGGGGGAGGGACCGAACGGAAACACCATATATTTT. This gives the protein CASRVGEGPNGNTIYF. V and J are TRBV4-2 and TRBJ1-3; D possibly corresponds to TRBD1 (5 bases). The germline V gene has CDR1 LGHNA and CDR2 YNFKEQ. V lost 8 bases, J lost 4 bases, and 21 bases lay in between. The CDR3 is 16 amino acids.

The chain has TRBV15 and TRBJ2-7; possibly TRBD1 for D (5 bases). V lost 0 bases and J lost 7, with 13 bases in between. The length of the CDR3 is 14 residues. Germline CDR1 LNHNV, CDR2 YYDKDF (reference sequence). CDR3 coding DNA: TGTGCCACCAGCAGAGATAGGGGCGGCTGGGAGCAGTACTTC. It specifies CATSRDRGGWEQYF.

The chain is built from TRBV2 and TRBJ1-1; 12 nucleotides align to TRBD1. The CDR3 consists of 16 residues. V shed 2 bases, J shed 4 bases, and the junction held 5 bases outside the gene matches. The V gene's germline CDR1 is SNHLY and CDR2 FYNNEI. CDR3 loop: CASSENRDRGLTEAFF. DNA of the CDR3: TGTGCCAGCAGTGAAAATAGGGACAGGGGGCTCACTGAAGCTTTCTTT. The variable domain in full, completed from reference TRBV2 and TRBJ1-1, reads EPEVTQTPSHQVTQMGQEVILRCVPISNHLYFYWYRQILGQKVEFLVSFYNNEISEKSEIFDDQFSVERPDGSNFTLKIRSTKLEDSAMYFCASSENRDRGLTEAFFGQGTRLTVV.

This chain uses TRBV18 with TRBJ2-6; 10 bases match TRBD1. This CDR3 spans 16 amino acids. CDR1 and CDR2 (germline): KGHSH, LQKENI. Losses at the gene ends were 2 bases for V and 4 bases for J; bases not matched to a gene: 2. CDR3 DNA sequence: TGTGCCAGCTCACCAGGGACAGGGGCAGGGGCCAACGTCCTGACTTTC. Translation gives CASSPGTGAGANVLTF.

The gene calls are TRBV6-2 or TRBV6-3 and TRBJ1-1, with 8 bases aligning to TRBD1. Germline-derived CDR1 and CDR2 are MNHEY and SVGEGT. CDR3 length: 13 amino acids. V lost 2 bases and J lost 4; bases outside the gene matches: 0. The CDR3 protein is CASSYDRGTEAFF. The CDR3, as DNA: TGTGCCAGCAGTTACGACAGGGGCACTGAAGCTTTCTTT.

A remark on this clone: Other nucleotide sequences from this sample produce the same CDR3. The chain carries TRBV27 and TRBJ1-5; D is possibly TRBD1 (5 bases). Germline V gene lookup returns CDR1 MNHEY and CDR2 SMNVEV (reference sequence). Trimming cost V 3 bases and J 2 bases, with 11 bases left between them. This CDR3 contains 15 residues. The CDR3 DNA reads TGTGCCAGCAGTTTTGGGACTGGGGGCAATCAGCCCCAGCATTTT. This translates into CASSFGTGGNQPQHF.

The chain combines TRBV5-1 with TRBJ2-7; TRBD1 matches 10 bases. V gave up 4 bases and J gave up 4 bases; unmatched junction bases: 8. The CDR3 covers 15 residues. Germline loops: CDR1 SGHRS, CDR2 YFSETQ. The CDR3 protein is CASSAGGQGLYEQYF. In DNA form, the CDR3 reads TGCGCCAGCAGCGCGGGGGGACAGGGGCTTTACGAGCAGTACTTC.

The rearrangement links TRBV27 to TRBJ1-2; 7 bases agree with TRBD1. Germline CDR1 MNHEY, CDR2 SMNVEV (reference sequence). The CDR3 contains 15 residues. Germline trimming cut 2 bases from V and 4 bases from J; bases unmatched to any gene: 7. The CDR3 region is CASSLGQGGSYGYTF. The CDR3 region has the DNA TGTGCCAGCAGTTTAGGTCAGGGGGGGAGCTATGGCTACACCTTC.

The chain uses TRBV5-1 and TRBJ2-3, with 7 bases aligning to TRBD2. The CDR3 contains 16 residues. CDR1 SGHRS and CDR2 YFSETQ come from the germline V gene. After removal of 5 bases from V and 2 bases from J, the junction contained 11 bases not matched to a gene. The CDR3 DNA reads TGCGCCAGCAGTTTCGGGACTACCCTCTCCACAGATACGCAGTATTTT. The encoded protein is CASSFGTTLSTDTQYF.

The rearrangement uses TRBV7-9 and TRBJ2-3, with D possibly being TRBD2 (7 bases). Germline CDR1 is SEHNR and CDR2 is FQNEAQ (reference sequence). This CDR3 has 15 residues. Trimming took 4 bases from V and 5 from J, leaving 16 bases between them. CDR3 sequence (DNA): TGTGCCAGCAGCTCAAGGGGGGGAGTGCGAGATACGCAGTATTTT. It specifies CASSSRGGVRDTQYF.

V is TRBV16 and J is TRBJ1-1, with D hard to call. The CDR3 covers 14 residues. Germline V CDR1 and CDR2: KGHSY, FQNENV. The V end lost 3 bases, the J end lost 0 bases, and 8 bases lay between the germline ends. The CDR3 loop reads CASSQREVNTEAFF. The CDR3 DNA sequence: TGTGCCAGCAGCCAGCGGGAGGTGAACACTGAAGCTTTCTTT.